A single count supports the clone carrying this TCR beta chain. This sample stems from a study of cytomegalovirus exposure and HLA in healthy donors. This CDR3 is 12 amino acids long. CDR1 and CDR2 from the germline V gene are MNHEY and SVGAGI. The germline V and J ends were trimmed by 4 bases and 9 bases, with 10 bases remaining between them. Vbeta (60) and Jbeta (13) primers were used in the PCR. The data were produced by immunoSEQ multiplex PCR, yet TCRdb's version contains in-frame clones alone and is incomplete. This table holds about 78,000 clones, 55% to 85% found once. The source of this sequence is a woman aged 40 to 49 in good health and CMV-seropositive. Material for sequencing was PBMCs. The gene calls are TRBV6-5 and TRBJ2-1; the D is unclear. CDR3 nucleotides: TGTGCCAGCAGTTCCCATAGCAGTGAGCAGTTCTTC. Translating it yields CASSSHSSEQFF.